This T cell receptor (beta chain) was captured in a study of cytomegalovirus exposure and HLA in healthy donors. At the level of the study: About 180 million T cells yielded 117 million unique TCR beta sequences in earlier analysis.

Comments on this clone: Antigen: not known.

Study results and caveats: Later analysis identified a missense DCLRE1C variant that was linked to TCR beta V- and J-gene trimming. What TCR beta sequences reportedly achieved was accurate prediction of HLA-A and HLA-B alleles in most subjects.

This PCR relied on a set of 60 Vbeta primers and 13 Jbeta primers. Libraries were prepared by immunoSEQ multiplex PCR; TCRdb keeps only in-frame clonotypes and omits some of them. The data show approximately 140,000 clones, 73% seen once. There are 16 residues in the CDR3. V gave up 0 bases and J gave up 6 bases; unmatched junction bases: 8. Germline CDR1 and CDR2: LGHNT and FRNRAP. The J gene is TRBJ2-1, the V gene TRBV12-5, with 7 bases aligning to TRBD1. Specimen: PBMCs. This receptor was obtained from a human donor in good health. The CDR3 DNA is TGTGCTAGTGGTTTGGTACAGGGGACAGCCTCCAATGAGCAGTTCTTC. Translation gives CASGLVQGTASNEQFF.